This T cell receptor (beta chain) was documented in a study of blood T cell repertoires in COVID-19. Some clones are missing from TCRdb's copy, which holds only in-frame ones; the method was immunoSEQ multiplex PCR. This table has about 230,000 clones, about 85% appearing once. This clone was seen once. Per the germline V gene, CDR1 is DFQATT and CDR2 is SNEGSKA (reference sequence). The length of the CDR3 is 14 residues. The V and J ends lost 3 bases and 4 bases, in that order; junction bases with no gene match: 5. Specimen: peripheral blood. The receptor was isolated from a woman aged 18-35 years who had recovered from COVID-19. The gene calls are TRBV20-1 and TRBJ2-1; the match to TRBD2 covers 8 bases. The CDR3 reads CSASPREGYNEQFF. As DNA, the CDR3 is TGCAGTGCTAGTCCCCGGGAGGGTTACAATGAGCAGTTCTTC.